This T cell receptor (beta chain) was recorded in a study of cytomegalovirus exposure and HLA in healthy donors. The CDR3 has 15 residues. Looked up from germline, CDR1 is SGHTA and CDR2 is FQGNSA. Deletions cut 6 bases from V and 3 bases from J, with 17 bases between. Worth noting for this clone: The target antigen is unknown.

Broader study findings: An analysis done earlier found most TCR beta V segments productive about 87% or about 30% of the time.

Primers for the PCR totalled 60 Vbeta and 13 Jbeta. Using immunoSEQ multiplex PCR, the repertoire was profiled, and TCRdb retains in-frame clones only, with some absent. The repertoire holds under 100,000 clones, with 79% as singletons. The chain couples TRBV7-2 to TRBJ1-2; D possibly corresponds to TRBD1 (5 bases). The receptor comes from a man aged 30 to 39 in good health and CMV-seronegative. Sequencing was performed on PBMCs. The CDR3 nucleotides read TGTGCCAGCAGTCAACTGGTGACGGGGGACTATGGCTACACCTTC. Encoded protein: CASSQLVTGDYGYTF.